One and the same sample provided the 20 T cell receptor beta chains below, sequenced in a study of early T cells in non-severe SARS-CoV-2 infection. TCRdb processed the 5' RACE reads anew with MiXCR; each CDR3 protein has one entry. Of 40,000 to 55,000 distinct CDR3 sequences in the sample, about 23% were seen once. The sequenced sample was whole blood, obtained at baseline. The receptors were gathered from an adult who was a healthcare worker with PCR-confirmed SARS-CoV-2 infection or an uninfected control (not recorded which).

This clonotype was seen more than once but under ten times. The chain uses TRBV19 and TRBJ1-5, with a tentative D call TRBD1 (5 bases). CDR1 and CDR2 from the germline V gene are LNHDA and SQIVND (reference sequence). V lost 0 bases, J lost 5 bases, and 14 bases lay in between. The CDR3 runs to 16 residues. CDR3 region: CASSIEFGGVDQPQHF. The DNA of the CDR3 is TGTGCCAGTAGTATAGAGTTTGGGGGGGTAGATCAGCCCCAGCATTTT.

CDR3 loop: CASSPMAERETQYF. Here the CDR3 DNA reads TGTGCCAGCAGTCCGATGGCGGAGCGAGAGACCCAGTACTTC. The chain combines TRBV12-3 or TRBV12-4 with TRBJ2-5; the D is unclear. The germline V and J ends were trimmed by 5 bases and 4 bases, with 14 bases remaining between them. This CDR3 spans 14 amino acids.

This rearrangement joins TRBV4-3 to TRBJ2-1, with 11 bases that match TRBD2. CDR3 size: 17 residues. J lost 2 bases, V lost 1 base, and 4 bases had no gene match. The germline V gene encodes CDR1 LGHNA and CDR2 YSLEER. Here the CDR3 DNA reads TGCGCCAGCAGCCAAGTAATAGCGGGGGGGCCCTACAATGAGCAGTTCTTC. Translation: CASSQVIAGGPYNEQFF.

V is TRBV10-3 and J is TRBJ1-1; 8 nucleotides align to TRBD1. The CDR3 has 14 residues. Germline CDR1 and CDR2: ENHRY and SYGVKD. Trimming removed 6 bases from V and 4 bases from J; junction bases left unmatched: 7. The CDR3 DNA reads as TGTGCCATCAGCCGACAGGGGTCGGCCACTGAAGCTTTCTTT. Translating it yields CAISRQGSATEAFF.

This sequence joins TRBV29-1 and TRBJ1-2, with 7 bases that match TRBD1. Trimming removed 4 bases from V and 7 bases from J; junction bases left unmatched: 12. Germline values: CDR1 SQVTM, CDR2 ANQGSEA. The CDR3 covers 14 residues. CDR3 sequence: CSVVGGDRVLGYTF. As DNA, the CDR3 is TGCAGCGTTGTTGGAGGAGACAGGGTTCTTGGCTACACCTTC.

A few counts support this clonotype. The V and J genes are TRBV5-4 and TRBJ2-2; 9 nucleotides match TRBD1. CDR1 is SGHNT, CDR2 YYREEE, per germline (reference sequence). Trimming removed 3 bases from V and 5 bases from J; junction bases left unmatched: 14. The CDR3 contains 18 residues. In DNA, the CDR3 is TGTGCCAGCAGCTCGGACAGGGGCGGAATTGCGCTAACCGGGGAGCTGTTTTTT. This translates into CASSSDRGGIALTGELFF.

The genes are TRBV27 and TRBJ2-2, with D possibly TRBD2 on 5 matching bases. Germline-derived CDR1 and CDR2 are MNHEY and SMNVEV (reference sequence). This CDR3 contains 13 residues. Deletions cut 2 bases from V and 5 bases from J, with 6 bases between. Written as DNA, the CDR3 is TGTGCCAGCAGTTTAAGAGGGACCGGGGAGCTGTTTTTT. Translated, it gives CASSLRGTGELFF.

This clonotype came up a few times. The chain is built from TRBV5-6 and TRBJ1-1; D not certain. The V end lost 4 bases, the J end lost 1 base, and 11 bases lay between the germline ends. This CDR3 has 14 residues. Germline CDR1 is SGHDT and CDR2 is YYEEEE. The CDR3 protein is CASSLDLTNTEAFF. CDR3 bases: TGTGCCAGCAGCCTGGACCTCACGAACACTGAAGCTTTCTTT.

The genes are TRBV5-5 and TRBJ2-7; no firm D call. There are 13 residues in the CDR3. CDR1 is SGHKS and CDR2 is YYEKEE in the germline V gene (reference sequence). The germline V and J ends were trimmed by 2 bases and 3 bases, with 9 bases remaining between them. The chain's CDR3 is CASSFPDHYEQYF. The CDR3 nucleotides read TGTGCCAGCAGCTTCCCAGACCACTACGAGCAGTACTTC.

V usage is TRBV2 and J usage is TRBJ2-5; D is unresolved. V lost 6 bases, J lost 0 bases, and 5 bases lay in between. This CDR3 comprises 12 residues. Germline V CDR1 and CDR2: SNHLY, FYNNEI. In nucleotides, the CDR3 is TGTGCCAGCAGCTGGGACCAAGAGACCCAGTACTTC. Protein product: CASSWDQETQYF.

This clonotype appeared a few times. V is TRBV7-2 and J is TRBJ2-1, with TRBD2 matching 14 bases. Germline V gene data show CDR1 as SGHTA and CDR2 as FQGNSA. J lost 9 bases, V lost 1 base, and 11 bases had no gene match. The CDR3 runs 18 residues. The DNA for the CDR3 is TGTGCCAGCAGCTTAGTCCCGACTAGCGGGGGGGCTAAGAGTGAGCAGTTCTTC. It specifies CASSLVPTSGGAKSEQFF. The full variable domain, in which reference TRBV7-2 and TRBJ2-1 provide the parts outside the CDR3, is GAGVSQSPSNKVTEKGKDVELRCDPISGHTALYWYRQSLGQGLEFLIYFQGNSAPDKSGLPSDRFSAERTGGSVSTLTIQRTQQEDSAVYLCASSLVPTSGGAKSEQFFGPGTRLTVL.

This clonotype was detected once. This chain uses TRBV5-6 with TRBJ2-1; 10 positions agree with TRBD2. The CDR3 covers 15 residues. Germline CDR1 and CDR2: SGHDT and YYEEEE. Trimming at V came to 1 base and at J to 9 bases, leaving 7 bases not matched to a gene. The CDR3 spells CASSLLAGVRGEQFF. For the CDR3, the DNA is TGTGCCAGCAGCTTGCTAGCGGGGGTGAGAGGTGAGCAGTTCTTC.

In this sample, this clonotype turned up many times. This chain connects TRBV5-6 to TRBJ2-3; D perhaps matches TRBD2 (6 bases). The germline gives CDR1 SGHDT, CDR2 YYEEEE. V shed 0 bases and J shed 0 bases, with 8 bases lying between them. This CDR3 comprises 15 residues. The CDR3 DNA reads as TGTGCCAGCAGCTTGGGTAGCGGAAGCACAGATACGCAGTATTTT. Amino acids: CASSLGSGSTDTQYF.

The J gene is TRBJ1-2, the V gene TRBV2; D not certain. The germline gives CDR1 SNHLY, CDR2 FYNNEI. The CDR3 loop spans 14 amino acids. V lost 3 bases and J 4 bases, leaving 12 bases between the germline ends. This chain's CDR3 is CASSDKAGGYGYTF. CDR3 nucleotides: TGTGCCAGCAGTGATAAAGCAGGCGGCTATGGCTACACCTTC.

This clonotype was counted between two and nine times. This chain joins TRBV6-2 or TRBV6-3 and TRBJ1-1; no clear D gene. V dropped 7 bases and J dropped 3 bases, with 6 bases sitting between them. Germline V gene sequence: CDR1 MNHEY, CDR2 SVGEGT. The CDR3 extends over 11 amino acids. The CDR3 region has the DNA TGTGCCAGCATGAGTTACACTGAAGCTTTCTTT. This gives the protein CASMSYTEAFF.

This clonotype was counted between two and nine times. V is TRBV20-1 and J is TRBJ2-7; unclear D gene. With 5 bases removed from V and 9 bases from J, the gap between germline ends came to 23 bases. The V gene's germline CDR1 is DFQATT and CDR2 SNEGSKA (reference sequence). The CDR3 contains 14 residues. The CDR3 region is CSAREPGFGPRQYF. The DNA for the CDR3 is TGCAGTGCTCGCGAGCCAGGATTCGGTCCCCGGCAGTACTTC.

CDR3 nucleotide sequence: TGTGCCAGTAGTATTATGGGGACAGCGAACACCGGGGAGCTGTTTTTT. This codes for CASSIMGTANTGELFF. This chain joins TRBV19 and TRBJ2-2; 7 nucleotides align to TRBD1. The CDR3 consists of 16 residues. V dropped 3 bases and J dropped 0; count of bases not matched to a gene: 4. Germline assignment: CDR1 LNHDA and CDR2 SQIVND (reference sequence).

This chain joins TRBV12-3 or TRBV12-4 and TRBJ2-1, with D uncertain. The length of the CDR3 is 13 residues. Trimming took off 5 bases at V and 8 bases at J, with 13 bases between the two ends. The CDR3 protein is CASSNLVGDEQFF. CDR3 nucleotides: TGTGCCAGCAGTAATCTAGTTGGGGATGAGCAGTTCTTC.

This chain connects TRBV6-6 to TRBJ1-5; D gene uncertain. The CDR3 runs to 15 residues. Trimming shortened V by 0 bases and J by 4 bases, and 10 bases separated the two germline ends. Germline V gene sequence: CDR1 MNHNY, CDR2 SVGAGI (reference sequence). In DNA, the CDR3 is TGTGCCAGCAGTTACTCGATGCCAGCAAATCAGCCCCAGCATTTT. Protein product: CASSYSMPANQPQHF.

Worth noting for this clonotype: The junction does not match germline at one end; this may be a read error. The rearrangement uses TRBV12-3 or TRBV12-4 and TRBJ1-4; D unclear. CDR3 length: 13 residues. This CDR3 is CASSLARQEKLFF. CDR3 in DNA: TGTGCCAGCAGTCTAGCGCGCCAGGAAAAACTGTTTTTT.